This T cell receptor (beta chain) was obtained from a study of regulatory T cells in long-lasting Graves disease. In its sample, this clonotype was seen a few times. The CDR3 extends over 13 amino acids. CDR1 KGHDR and CDR2 SFDVKD come from the germline V gene. Trimming stripped 5 bases from V and 7 bases from J, with 11 bases between. Investigators prepared the TCR beta libraries by applying iRepertoire HTBI primers and Arm-PCR of CDR3 regions. One entry per CDR3 protein, called by TCRdb with MiXCR from the multiplex PCR reads. The sample shows a few hundred thousand distinct CDR3 sequences, about 15% of them seen only once. The time point was: newly diagnosed GD, antithyroid drugs for less than 3 months. The authors made the TCR library using RNA they extracted from PBMCs. These data were likewise used in another study, on T cells in Graves' hyperthyroidism and ophthalmopathy.

The sequenced sample was peripheral blood mononuclear cells (PBMCs), obtained at new diagnosis, from a patient treated with antithyroid drugs. The J gene is TRBJ2-1, the V gene TRBV24-1, with TRBD1 as a possible D gene (5 bases). The sequence was obtained from a woman in her forties or fifties with Graves disease. The CDR3 is CATSGTPGNEQFF. CDR3 coding DNA: TGTGCCACCAGTGGGACACCTGGGAATGAGCAGTTCTTC.